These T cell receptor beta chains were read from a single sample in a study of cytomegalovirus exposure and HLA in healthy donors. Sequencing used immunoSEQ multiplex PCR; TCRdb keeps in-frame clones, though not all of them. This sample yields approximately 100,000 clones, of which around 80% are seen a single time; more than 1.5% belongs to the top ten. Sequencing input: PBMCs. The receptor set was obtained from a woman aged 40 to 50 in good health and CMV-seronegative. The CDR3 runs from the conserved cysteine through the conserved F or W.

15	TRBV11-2	CASRRIGQGTYEQYF
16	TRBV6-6	CASRPQGAYSGNTIYF
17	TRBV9	CASSPEWTGGNNSPLHF
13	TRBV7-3	CASSSNPGGGYTF
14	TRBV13	CASSLRFSDYEQYF
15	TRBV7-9	CASSKAQVMNTEAFF
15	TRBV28	CASSWGTARNQPQHF
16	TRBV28	CASSLRYRGSQVEQFF
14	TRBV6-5	CASSRQVMNTEAFF
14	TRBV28	CASTVTGKDNEQFF
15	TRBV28	CASREGAKSPDTQYF
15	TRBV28	CASSLFSNRGYGYTF
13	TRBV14	CASSRVPNSPLHF
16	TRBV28	CASSPTPGTNTGELFF
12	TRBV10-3	CAISGGRDGYTF
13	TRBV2	CASRPGQDYEQYF
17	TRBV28	CASITTSQGSGLYEQYF
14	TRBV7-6	CASSFGGANYEQYF
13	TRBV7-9	CASLASRDTEAFF
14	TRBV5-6	CASSSATGRHGYTF
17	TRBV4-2	CASSQDVGTSGNNEQFF
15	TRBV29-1	CSVEAGTGVYNEQFF
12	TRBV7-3	CASSLTSGMQYF
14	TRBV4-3	CASSPYHSNTEAFF
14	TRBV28	CASGTLRMNTEAFF
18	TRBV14	CASSRAIPGLATYNEQFF
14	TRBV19	CASSTRQVQETQYF
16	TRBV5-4	CASSWGRDSLNYGYTF
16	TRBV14	CASSRQVNSGANVLTF
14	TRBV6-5	CASSYRGAPDEQYF
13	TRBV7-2	CASSPRQLNEQFF
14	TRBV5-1	CASSGTGPPGGYTF
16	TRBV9	CASSVGGGAPNEKLFF
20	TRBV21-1	CASSKSNTGHRTSGSYEQYF
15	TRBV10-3	CAISDGTQPFDEQYF
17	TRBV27	CASSLTLRAGVSYEQYF
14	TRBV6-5	CASSSGSYTDTQYF
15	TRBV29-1	CSVRDRENVYNEQFF
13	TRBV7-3	CASSLDSGAEAFF
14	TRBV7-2	CASSVGTGRYGYTF
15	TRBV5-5	CASSLESRRTGELFF
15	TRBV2	CASRATGVTYNEQFF
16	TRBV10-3	CAISAGVSGGQETQYF
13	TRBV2	CASTGTFADTQYF
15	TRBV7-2	CASSLLAGVIDTQYF
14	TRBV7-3	CASSVAGGHNEQFF
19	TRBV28	CASSSGALGADRDDQPQHF
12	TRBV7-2	CATASGGDEQFF
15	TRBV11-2	CASSSGTGSAYEQYF
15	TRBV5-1	CASRESGSWPDTQYF
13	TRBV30	CAWSIGATDTQYF
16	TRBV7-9	CSSSQDRGPIQETQYF